The present T cell receptor (beta chain) was sequenced within a study of control samples from healthy donors and cancer patients. Sequencing used immunoSEQ multiplex PCR; TCRdb keeps in-frame clones, though not all of them. The table has 60,000 to 75,000 clones, 83% seen once. The CDR3 loop spans 17 amino acids. The V gene's germline CDR1 is KGHSH and CDR2 LQKENI. V lost 6 bases, J lost 2 bases, and 23 bases lay in between. Sequencing was carried out using blood. This receptor was taken from a man in his 60s in good health. The chain links TRBV18 to TRBJ2-7; weak D call: TRBD2 (6 bases). This CDR3 is CASSTSALARGTYEQYF. The CDR3 nucleotides read TGTGCCAGCTCTACCTCCGCTCTAGCGAGAGGGACCTACGAGCAGTACTTC.